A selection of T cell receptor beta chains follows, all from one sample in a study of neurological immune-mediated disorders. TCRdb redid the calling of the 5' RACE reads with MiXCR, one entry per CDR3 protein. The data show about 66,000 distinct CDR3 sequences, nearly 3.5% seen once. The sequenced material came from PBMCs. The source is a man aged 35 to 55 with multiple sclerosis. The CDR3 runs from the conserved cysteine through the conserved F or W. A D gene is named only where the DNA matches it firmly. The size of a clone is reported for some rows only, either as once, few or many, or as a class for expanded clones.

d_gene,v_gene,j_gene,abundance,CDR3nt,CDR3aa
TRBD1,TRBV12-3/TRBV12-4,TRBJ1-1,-,TGTGCCAGCACCTCCGGGACAGGCACTGAAGCTTTCTTT,CASTSGTGTEAFF
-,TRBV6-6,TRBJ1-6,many,TGTGCCAGCAGTTACGCAGGGCGTAATTCACCCCTCCACTTT,CASSYAGRNSPLHF
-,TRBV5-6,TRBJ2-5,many,TGTGCCAGCAGCTTGGCCGGCGGCCAAGAGACCCAGTACTTC,CASSLAGGQETQYF
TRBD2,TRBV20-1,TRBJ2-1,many,TGCAGTGCTAGAGTTAGCGGGCGGTACAATGAGCAGTTCTTC,CSARVSGRYNEQFF
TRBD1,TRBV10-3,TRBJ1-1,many,TGTGCCATCAGTGCTAGCACAGGGGTAGGGATGAACACTGAAGCTTTCTTT,CAISASTGVGMNTEAFF
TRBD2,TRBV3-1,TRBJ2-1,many,TGTGCCAGCAGCCATCTAGCGGGGAACTCCTACAATGAGCAGTTCTTC,CASSHLAGNSYNEQFF
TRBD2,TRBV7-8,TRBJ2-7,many,TGTGCCAGCAGCTACCTAGCGGGCGGTCACCTCTCCTACGAGCAGTACTTC,CASSYLAGGHLSYEQYF
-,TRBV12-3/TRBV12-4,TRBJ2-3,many,TGTGCCAGCACTCCCCCGGGATCCCTGAGGACAGATACGCAGTATTTT,CASTPPGSLRTDTQYF
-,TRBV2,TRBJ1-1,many,TGTGCCAGCAGTGAAGCTACAGTTAACACTGAAGCTTTCTTT,CASSEATVNTEAFF
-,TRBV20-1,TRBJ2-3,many,TGCAGTGCTAGAGGCCTTACCGCTCTGGGCACAGATACGCAGTATTTT,CSARGLTALGTDTQYF
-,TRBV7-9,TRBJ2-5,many,TGTGCCAGCAGCTTAGTGGGGGGGCCGGACGACCAGTACTTC,CASSLVGGPDDQYF
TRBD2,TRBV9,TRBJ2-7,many,TGTGCCAGCAGCTCGGGACTAGCGGGAGGGCCACACTACGAGCAGTACTTC,CASSSGLAGGPHYEQYF